The next 10 T cell receptor beta chains were all read from a single sample in a study of blood T cell repertoires in COVID-19. Sequenced by immunoSEQ multiplex PCR; TCRdb stores in-frame clones only, minus some. The data show about 340,000 clones, with about 92% seen just once and around 18% held by the top ten. The sample was PBMCs or T cells enriched from blood (not recorded which). The receptors originated from a woman in her 30s who had recovered from COVID-19.

The V and J genes are TRBV9 and TRBJ2-7, with D perhaps TRBD2 (6 bases). The CDR3 contains 15 residues. The V and J ends lost 0 bases and 3 bases respectively, with 13 bases between them. CDR1 SGDLS and CDR2 YYNGEE come from the germline V gene. CDR3 residues: CASSVGLEEDYEQYF. The CDR3 nucleotides read TGTGCCAGCAGCGTAGGACTAGAGGAAGACTACGAGCAGTACTTC.

This clone was observed once. V usage is TRBV9 and J usage is TRBJ1-6; a weak D match, TRBD1 (6 bases). V was clipped by 4 bases and J by 7 bases, with 18 bases between them. Germline V gene data show CDR1 as SGDLS and CDR2 as YYNGEE. The length of the CDR3 is 16 residues. The CDR3 nucleotides are TGTGCCAGCAGCCCCCGGGCAGGGGCAGTCAATTCACCCCTCCACTTT. As protein: CASSPRAGAVNSPLHF.

The rearrangement links TRBV6-2 or TRBV6-3 to TRBJ2-1, with D maybe TRBD1 (5 bases). The CDR3 runs to 15 residues. The V end was cut by 3 bases, the J end by 5 bases, with 14 bases between. Germline CDR1 is MNHEY and CDR2 is SVGEGT. CDR3 residues: CASSYNAGRNNEQFF. Here the CDR3 DNA reads TGTGCCAGCAGTTATAATGCAGGGCGGAACAATGAGCAGTTCTTC.

This clone was picked up a small number of times. The chain uses TRBV4-2 and TRBJ2-2; 7 nucleotides align to TRBD1. CDR1 is LGHNA and CDR2 is YNFKEQ in the germline V gene. With V trimmed by 1 base and J by 6 bases, 11 bases remained unmatched. The CDR3 totals 17 residues. Written as DNA, the CDR3 is TGTGCCAGCAGCCAAGGAATCGGGGACAGCTCTGCCGGGGAGCTGTTTTTT. It specifies CASSQGIGDSSAGELFF.

This rearrangement joins TRBV2 to TRBJ2-3, with TRBD1 matching 9 bases. V lost 5 bases to trimming and J lost 5 bases; unmatched junction nucleotides: 8. This CDR3 has 15 amino acids. The germline gives CDR1 SNHLY, CDR2 FYNNEI. DNA of the CDR3: TGTGCCAGCAGTTTCGGCCTGACAGGGGGAGATACGCAGTATTTT. Translated: CASSFGLTGGDTQYF.

CDR3 region: CASSRTEGGTEAFF. CDR3 nucleotide sequence: TGTGCCAGCAGCCGAACTGAGGGAGGCACTGAAGCTTTCTTT. This sequence joins TRBV6-2 or TRBV6-3 and TRBJ1-1; D ambiguous. Germline CDR1 MNHEY, CDR2 SVGEGT. V was trimmed by 6 bases and J by 4 bases, leaving 15 bases between them. The CDR3 spans 14 residues.

J is TRBJ1-2 and V is TRBV18, with TRBD1 matching 8 bases. Germline V gene sequence: CDR1 KGHSH, CDR2 LQKENI. This CDR3 is built from 16 residues. The J segment lost 4 bases and the V segment lost 3 bases, leaving 10 bases of the junction unmatched. The CDR3 DNA reads TGTGCCAGCTCACCTGCCGGGACAGGCAGCCTCTATGGCTACACCTTC. It codes for CASSPAGTGSLYGYTF.

The chain employs TRBV11-3 and TRBJ2-2; no firm D call. The V and J ends lost 4 bases and 6 bases respectively, with 12 bases between them. This CDR3 region has 14 residues. Germline assignment: CDR1 SGHNT and CDR2 YENEEA. The CDR3 DNA follows: TGTGCCAGCAGCTCAAGGCTAGAGTCCGGGGAGCTGTTTTTT. Translating it yields CASSSRLESGELFF.

The chain combines TRBV11-3 with TRBJ1-1, with D maybe TRBD1 (6 bases). The CDR3 contains 14 residues. CDR1 and CDR2 from the germline V gene are SGHNT and YENEEA. V was shortened by 5 bases and J by 1 base, with 11 bases between the two germline ends. DNA for the CDR3: TGTGCCAGCAGCCCAGGGACAAAGAACACTGAAGCTTTCTTT. Amino acids: CASSPGTKNTEAFF.

This clone came up a few times. This chain uses TRBV5-4 with TRBJ1-2; D gene ambiguous. Germline CDR1 and CDR2: SGHNT and YYREEE (reference sequence). Trimming took off 3 bases at V and 4 bases at J, with 13 bases between the two ends. The CDR3 spans 14 residues. Written as DNA, the CDR3 is TGTGCCAGCAGCTCTGGGCAGGTCGGCTATGGCTACACCTTC. This codes for CASSSGQVGYGYTF.